These 24 T cell receptor beta chains share one sample of origin, sequenced in a study of cytomegalovirus exposure and HLA in healthy donors (TCRdb year 2017). The library was obtained by the immunoSEQ multiplex PCR assay. For the multiplex PCR, a mixture combining 60 forward primers for TCR Vbeta segments and 13 reverse primers for TCR Jbeta segments was used. The clones in this table, taken by TCRdb from immuneACCESS, are in-frame only. Not every clone is retained; where verified, under half of the shortfall comes from an unresolved V gene, and the cause of the rest is unknown. The sample yields 80,000 to 100,000 clones; 63% were counted once. Jointly, the top ten make up approximately 16% of the sample. Sequencing was performed on PBMCs. These receptors were obtained from a woman between 40 and 55 years old in good health and CMV-seropositive.

This rearrangement joins TRBV27 to TRBJ1-1; no firm D call. The V end was cut by 0 bases, the J end by 0 bases, with 17 bases between. Looked up from germline, CDR1 is MNHEY and CDR2 is SMNVEV (reference sequence). The CDR3 is 18 amino acids. CDR3: CASSLSARSSSVNTEAFF. The DNA of the CDR3 is TGTGCCAGCAGTTTATCTGCCAGATCTAGTTCGGTGAACACTGAAGCTTTCTTT.

The chain uses TRBV11-2 and TRBJ2-5, with TRBD2 matching over 13 bases. The CDR3 has 16 amino acids. The V segment lost 5 bases and the J segment 5 bases; nucleotides outside the gene matches: 8. CDR1 SGHAT and CDR2 FQNNGV come from the germline V gene. As DNA, the CDR3 is TGTGCCAGCAGCCCCGGACTAGCGGGAGATTTGGAGACCCAGTACTTC. Amino acids: CASSPGLAGDLETQYF.

V is TRBV4-3 and J is TRBJ1-1; D remains ambiguous. The length of the CDR3 is 15 residues. Per germline, CDR1 LGHNA and CDR2 YSLEER. V lost 0 bases and J lost 2, with 10 bases in between. CDR3: CASSQEAGLNTEAFF. CDR3 nucleotide sequence: TGCGCCAGCAGCCAAGAAGCAGGACTCAACACTGAAGCTTTCTTT.

This chain connects TRBV5-1 to TRBJ2-1, with 8 bases aligning to TRBD2. CDR1 SGHRS and CDR2 YFSETQ come from the germline V gene. The CDR3 spans 16 residues. Germline trimming cut 1 base from V and 1 base from J; bases unmatched to any gene: 4. The CDR3 here is CASSLRSGSSYNEQFF. CDR3 nucleotide sequence: TGCGCCAGCAGCTTGAGGAGCGGGAGTTCCTACAATGAGCAGTTCTTC.

The chain is built from TRBV27 and TRBJ2-7, with 8 bases that match TRBD1. The CDR3 runs 14 residues. Losses at the gene ends were 6 bases for V and 6 bases for J; bases not matched to a gene: 10. Looked up from germline, CDR1 is MNHEY and CDR2 is SMNVEV (reference sequence). CDR3 amino acids: CASSLRDRSAEQYF. CDR3 DNA: TGTGCCAGCAGCTTACGGGACAGGTCTGCCGAGCAGTACTTC.

This clone is a singleton in its sample. This rearrangement joins TRBV14 to TRBJ1-1; D not certain. The CDR3 loop spans 15 amino acids. The germline V gene encodes CDR1 SGHDN and CDR2 FVKESK. V lost 4 bases and J lost 3, with 15 bases in between. For the CDR3, the DNA is TGTGCCAGCAGCCCCCGGCTAGTCCAGCACACTGAAGCTTTCTTT. It is translated as CASSPRLVQHTEAFF. The full variable domain, in which reference TRBV14 and TRBJ1-1 provide the parts outside the CDR3, is EAGVTQFPSHSVIEKGQTVTLRCDPISGHDNLYWYRRVMGKEIKFLLHFVKESKQDESGMPNNRFLAERTGGTYSTLKVQPAELEDSGVYFCASSPRLVQHTEAFFGQGTRLTVV.

This CDR3 is CASSISQGGVNEQFF. Here the CDR3 DNA reads TGTGCCAGTAGTATTTCACAGGGTGGGGTAAATGAGCAGTTCTTC. This chain links TRBV19 with TRBJ2-1, with D possibly TRBD1 on 6 matching bases. The germline V gene encodes CDR1 LNHDA and CDR2 SQIVND (reference sequence). V shed 3 bases and J shed 7 bases, with 16 bases lying between them. CDR3 length: 15 amino acids.

This clone has a handful of counts. This sequence joins TRBV4-1 and TRBJ1-1; D ambiguous. This CDR3 region has 15 residues. The germline gives CDR1 MGHRA, CDR2 YSYEKL. Trimming took off 1 base at V and 0 bases at J, with 9 bases between the two ends. The CDR3 DNA reads as TGCGCCAGCAGCCAAGTCGAGCTCATGAACACTGAAGCTTTCTTT. The encoded protein is CASSQVELMNTEAFF.

This clone was recorded a few times. The J gene is TRBJ2-1, the V gene TRBV11-2, with TRBD2 matching over 8 bases. The J segment lost 15 bases and the V segment lost 0 bases, leaving 16 bases of the junction unmatched. The CDR3 sequence is 16 residues long. In germline, CDR1 is SGHAT, CDR2 FQNNGV. The CDR3 sequence is CASSLDRKTSGRRRFF. Written as DNA, the CDR3 is TGTGCCAGCAGCTTAGATCGTAAAACTAGCGGAAGACGTCGGTTCTTC.

The rearrangement joins TRBV6-1 to TRBJ2-7; a weak D match, TRBD2 (6 bases). Trimming shortened V by 4 bases and J by 4 bases, and 20 bases separated the two germline ends. The germline V gene encodes CDR1 MNHNS and CDR2 SASEGT. This CDR3 has 16 residues. The CDR3 bases are TGTGCCAGCAGTGGGCGGAGGGCCCTTTTCGTATACGAGCAGTACTTC. Translating it yields CASSGRRALFVYEQYF.

The chain uses TRBV4-3 and TRBJ2-1, with 9 bases aligning to TRBD2. V lost 0 bases and J lost 5; bases outside the gene matches: 5. Germline-derived CDR1 and CDR2 are LGHNA and YSLEER. The CDR3 runs 16 residues. The CDR3 coding sequence is TGCGCCAGCAGCCAAGATCAGGCGGGAGGGAACAATGAGCAGTTCTTC. It encodes CASSQDQAGGNNEQFF.

This clone was detected only a few times. This rearrangement joins TRBV27 to TRBJ1-1; D not resolved. Between the trimmed V and J ends, which lost 8 bases and 1 base, there was a span of 14 bases. The CDR3 has 14 amino acids. Germline-derived CDR1 and CDR2 are MNHEY and SMNVEV (reference sequence). The CDR3 nucleotides read TGTGCCAGCCCCTGGGAGGGTACGAACACTGAAGCTTTCTTT. Protein product: CASPWEGTNTEAFF.

This clone occurred a few times. The chain employs TRBV6-4 and TRBJ2-2; 7 bases line up with TRBD2. The CDR3 is 18 amino acids. Germline CDR1 reads MRHNA; CDR2 reads SNTAGT. With V trimmed by 5 bases and J by 3 bases, 15 bases remained unmatched. CDR3 nucleotides: TGTGCCAGCAGTAACGTGGGAGCGGGGTCCGATCACACCGGGGAGCTGTTTTTT. This codes for CASSNVGAGSDHTGELFF.

V gene TRBV30 combines with J gene TRBJ1-2; 7 nucleotides line up with TRBD1. This CDR3 has 15 residues. V trimming: 2 bases; J trimming: 4 bases; junction bases outside the gene matches: 10. Germline V gives CDR1 GTSNPN, CDR2 SVGIG (reference sequence). The CDR3: CAWSPGGQAAYGYTF. The DNA of the CDR3 is TGTGCCTGGAGTCCTGGAGGACAGGCCGCCTATGGCTACACCTTC.

The genes are TRBV1 and TRBJ1-5; TRBD1, the D gene given by the table, was not confirmed from the DNA. TRBV1 is recorded as a pseudogene. The CDR3 is 18 residues long. The CDR3 DNA reads as TGCACCAGTAGTTCCACAAGGGGGTATAGGGATAGCAATCAGCCCCAGCATTTT. As protein: CTSSSTRGYRDSNQPQHF.

This clone has a handful of counts. The chain is built from TRBV5-8 and TRBJ2-7; 10 bases match TRBD1. CDR3 length: 13 amino acids. The ends lost 4 bases at V and 4 bases at J; junction bases unmatched: 2. Germline loops: CDR1 SGHTS, CDR2 YDEGEE. CDR3 DNA: TGTGCCAGCAGCAGGGACAGGGGTTACGAGCAGTACTTC. As protein: CASSRDRGYEQYF.

This clone appeared once. The rearrangement links TRBV25-1 to TRBJ1-1, with D perhaps TRBD1 (6 bases). Between the trimmed V and J ends, which lost 5 bases and 3 bases, there was a span of 16 bases. Germline V lookup: CDR1 MGHDK, CDR2 SYGVNS. CDR3 length equals 15 residues. The CDR3 DNA reads as TGTGCCAGCAGTCTCCTCCGGGGGGCATACACTGAAGCTTTCTTT. It codes for CASSLLRGAYTEAFF.

The genes are TRBV7-8 and TRBJ1-1; TRBD1 is a possible D gene (6 bases). V lost 5 bases and J lost 0, with 13 bases in between. The CDR3 is 15 residues long. The germline CDR1 and CDR2 sequences are SGHVS and FQNEAQ. The CDR3, as DNA: TGTGCCAGCAGCGCAGGGACACTCATGAACACTGAAGCTTTCTTT. It is translated as CASSAGTLMNTEAFF.

The CDR3 region has the DNA TGTGCCAGCAGCTTGGCGTCCGCGTCGCCCCTCCACTTT. Amino acids: CASSLASASPLHF. The J gene is TRBJ1-6, the V gene TRBV5-6; D ambiguous. Between the trimmed V and J ends, which lost 0 bases and 13 bases, there was a span of 11 bases. The V gene's germline CDR1 is SGHDT and CDR2 YYEEEE. CDR3 size: 13 residues.

The rearrangement links TRBV11-2 to TRBJ2-1; TRBD2 is a possible D gene (6 bases). Trimming pared 3 bases from V and 3 bases from J, leaving 12 bases between. This CDR3 is built from 15 residues. Germline V CDR1 and CDR2: SGHAT, FQNNGV. CDR3 bases: TGTGCCAGCAGCTTTGATGGGACTTACTACAATGAGCAGTTCTTC. This encodes CASSFDGTYYNEQFF.

V gene TRBV7-2 combines with J gene TRBJ2-5; 8 bases are shared with TRBD2. Losses at the gene ends were 5 bases for V and 5 bases for J; bases not matched to a gene: 10. There are 15 residues in the CDR3. Germline V CDR1 and CDR2: SGHTA, FQGNSA. CDR3 in amino acids: CASSRASGLAETQYF. CDR3 nucleotides: TGTGCCAGCAGCCGGGCTAGCGGGTTGGCGGAGACCCAGTACTTC.

This rearrangement joins TRBV5-1 to TRBJ1-1; no reliable D call. This CDR3 is built from 12 residues. Germline V gene lookup returns CDR1 SGHRS and CDR2 YFSETQ. Trimming stripped 6 bases from V and 4 bases from J, with 10 bases between. In nucleotides, the CDR3 is TGCGCCAGCACCCTGGGGAGCACTGAAGCTTTCTTT. Protein: CASTLGSTEAFF.

The V call is TRBV4-3, the J call TRBJ2-1, with 7 positions matching TRBD1. CDR1 is LGHNA, CDR2 YSLEER, per germline. The junction had 11 bases not matched to a gene; V was cut back by 2 bases and J by 4 bases. The CDR3 extends over 17 amino acids. The CDR3 DNA follows: TGCGCCAGCAGCCAATATTACAGGGGATCGTCATACAATGAGCAGTTCTTC. It codes for CASSQYYRGSSYNEQFF.

This clone was picked up a small number of times. The rearrangement joins TRBV9 to TRBJ2-2; D is perhaps TRBD2 (6 bases). The CDR3 is 17 amino acids. V gave up 3 bases and J gave up 2 bases, with 17 bases separating them. Germline V CDR1 and CDR2: SGDLS, YYNGEE. The CDR3 here is CASSGGWGGSNTGELFF. The CDR3 coding sequence is TGTGCCAGCAGCGGAGGATGGGGAGGTAGCAACACCGGGGAGCTGTTTTTT.